Below are 24 T cell receptor beta chains sequenced from a single sample in a study of human T cells and chemical hapten exposure. Each CDR3 protein is one row after TCRdb ran MiXCR on the RACE reads. The table records around 120,000 distinct CDR3 sequences, about 13% of them present only once. Time point reported: pre-sensitization, week 0. As for treatment: therapeutic diphenylcyclopropenone sensitization with weekly scalp DPC. The sample in question was whole blood, obtained in connection with sensitization to the hapten diphenylcyclopropenone (DPC). These receptors came from a woman between 18 and 29 years old with alopecia areata. Some clones in this sample may be carry-over from other donors' samples.

Here the CDR3 reads CASSYPRGGTEAFF. The CDR3 DNA reads TGTGCCAGCAGTTACCCCAGGGGCGGCACTGAAGCTTTCTTT. The chain carries TRBV6-2 or TRBV6-3 and TRBJ1-1; D is perhaps TRBD1 (6 bases). The CDR3 is 14 residues long. V lost 2 bases and J 4 bases, leaving 11 bases between the germline ends. The germline V gene encodes CDR1 MNHEY and CDR2 SVGEGT.

DNA for the CDR3: TGTGCCAGCAGTTCCCAGACAGGGAGCAATGAAAAACTGTTTTTT. This gives the protein CASSSQTGSNEKLFF. This chain joins TRBV27 and TRBJ1-4; 7 bases align to TRBD1. The length of the CDR3 is 15 residues. The germline CDR1 and CDR2 sequences are MNHEY and SMNVEV (reference sequence). The J segment lost 5 bases and the V segment lost 4 bases, leaving 7 bases of the junction unmatched.

This clonotype occurred many times. V usage is TRBV2 and J usage is TRBJ2-2; possible D gene TRBD1, 6 bases. Trimming removed 0 bases at V and 7 bases at J, with 9 bases between. The CDR3 totals 14 residues. Germline V gene data show CDR1 as SNHLY and CDR2 as FYNNEI. The CDR3 bases are TGTGCCAGCAGTGAAGCGGGGGCAGGCGGGGAGCTGTTTTTT. It is translated as CASSEAGAGGELFF.

V is TRBV24-1 and J is TRBJ2-1; no clear D gene. The germline V gene has CDR1 KGHDR and CDR2 SFDVKD. The CDR3 runs to 12 residues. V lost 3 bases to trimming and J lost 8 bases, with 7 bases between them. The CDR3 nucleotides are TGTGCCACCAGTGATGTTTTGGATGAGCAGTTCTTC. It encodes CATSDVLDEQFF.

This clonotype was counted only a few times. The V gene is TRBV10-2, the J gene TRBJ2-1, with D perhaps TRBD1 (5 bases). CDR1 WSHSY and CDR2 SAAADI come from the germline V gene. The CDR3 has 13 residues. Trimming took off 6 bases at V and 6 bases at J, with 12 bases between the two ends. This CDR3 is CASRPRGGNEQFF. The DNA of the CDR3 is TGCGCCAGCAGACCAAGGGGCGGCAATGAGCAGTTCTTC.

This clonotype was recorded a few times. The V and J genes are TRBV4-2 and TRBJ1-3; TRBD1 is a possible D gene (6 bases). The CDR3 consists of 17 residues. The germline V gene encodes CDR1 LGHNA and CDR2 YNFKEQ. Between the trimmed V and J ends, which lost 3 bases and 0 bases, there was a span of 15 bases. The CDR3 DNA is TGTGCCAGCAGCCAGGGGGGCAGTCTTCCCTCTGGAAACACCATATATTTT. Protein sequence: CASSQGGSLPSGNTIYF.

This clonotype has just a few counts. The V call is TRBV30, the J call TRBJ2-3; D is perhaps TRBD1 or TRBD2 (6 bases each). This CDR3 is 14 amino acids long. The germline V gene has CDR1 GTSNPN and CDR2 SVGIG (reference sequence). V lost 7 bases and J 3 bases, leaving 17 bases between the germline ends. CDR3 region: CASPLGGRTDTQYF. CDR3 coding DNA: TGTGCCTCCCCGCTAGGGGGGAGGACAGATACGCAGTATTTT.

The chain has TRBV6-1 and TRBJ1-6; 9 nucleotides match TRBD1. Looked up from germline, CDR1 is MNHNS and CDR2 is SASEGT. The CDR3 runs to 15 residues. V lost 5 bases and J lost 8; bases outside the gene matches: 7. CDR3 nucleotides: TGTGCCAGCAGTACTCCAACAGGGGGCCATTCACCCCTCCACTTT. Translated: CASSTPTGGHSPLHF.

The chain carries TRBV4-2 and TRBJ2-7; no clear D. Germline CDR1 is LGHNA and CDR2 is YNFKEQ. CDR3 length equals 15 residues. V lost 0 bases to trimming and J lost 3 bases, with 12 bases between them. The CDR3 here is CASSQDFEVLYEQYF. The CDR3 DNA follows: TGTGCCAGCAGCCAAGATTTCGAGGTGCTCTACGAGCAGTACTTC.

This clonotype was counted between two and nine times. Compared with germline, one end of the junction differs, possibly owing to a read error. The gene calls are TRBV7-7 and TRBJ2-7; D not certain. CDR1 and CDR2 from the germline V gene are SSHAT and FNYEAQ (reference sequence). This CDR3 region has 12 residues. CDR3 nucleotide sequence: TGTGCCAGCAGCCGCCCCTCCGACGAGCAGTACTTC. This codes for CASSRPSDEQYF.

In its sample, this clonotype was seen many times. V and J are TRBV7-2 and TRBJ1-1; 7 bases fit TRBD1. CDR1 SGHTA and CDR2 FQGNSA come from the germline V gene. After removal of 2 bases from V and 3 bases from J, the junction contained 3 bases not matched to a gene. This CDR3 comprises 14 residues. The CDR3 reads CASSLTGDYTEAFF. The CDR3 coding sequence is TGTGCCAGCAGCTTAACAGGGGATTACACTGAAGCTTTCTTT.

This clonotype was seen ten or more times. The CDR3 here is CSAKQGQETQYF. In nucleotides, the CDR3 is TGCAGTGCTAAACAGGGACAAGAGACCCAGTACTTC. This chain connects TRBV20-1 to TRBJ2-5, with a weak D call TRBD1 (6 bases). Germline CDR1 DFQATT, CDR2 SNEGSKA (reference sequence). V was pared by 4 bases and J by 2 bases, with 8 bases between. The CDR3 contains 12 residues.

This clonotype showed up just once. This chain uses TRBV11-2 with TRBJ2-7, with D perhaps TRBD1 or TRBD2 (5 bases each). Trimming took 10 bases from V and 3 from J, leaving 13 bases between them. Germline V CDR1 and CDR2: SGHAT, FQNNGV. CDR3 length: 12 residues. CDR3 sequence reads: CAIRGSYYEQYF. In DNA, the CDR3 is TGTGCCATCCGGGGCAGCTACTACGAGCAGTACTTC.

This clonotype was seen a handful of times. V is TRBV7-2 and J is TRBJ2-5; D is possibly TRBD1 (5 bases). V was cut by 5 bases and J by 4 bases, with 17 bases left in between. The CDR3 is 15 amino acids. The germline V gene has CDR1 SGHTA and CDR2 FQGNSA. In DNA, the CDR3 is TGTGCCAGCAGCCAAAGACAAGGGGCATCAGAGACCCAGTACTTC. Translating it yields CASSQRQGASETQYF.

This clonotype showed up just a few times. The CDR3 bases are TGTGCCTCACGCGACGGTGGTAGATCAGGGGACTATGGCTACACCTTC. Its translation is CASRDGGRSGDYGYTF. V usage is TRBV19 and J usage is TRBJ1-2; tentative D call: TRBD1 (6 bases). The CDR3 is 16 residues long. CDR1 LNHDA and CDR2 SQIVND come from the germline V gene (reference sequence). V was trimmed by 11 bases and J by 3 bases, leaving 25 bases between them.

This clonotype was detected many times. The chain carries TRBV19 and TRBJ2-4, with D unclear. CDR1 is LNHDA, CDR2 SQIVND, per germline (reference sequence). V lost 6 bases and J 5 bases, leaving 17 bases between the germline ends. The CDR3 is 15 amino acids. The CDR3 loop reads CASSNPSRPENIQYF. In nucleotides, the CDR3 is TGTGCCAGTAGCAACCCGTCCAGACCCGAAAACATTCAGTACTTC.

The chain employs TRBV20-1 and TRBJ2-3; TRBD1 is a possible D gene (5 bases). The ends were cut back, 0 bases at V and 8 bases at J, with 18 bases in the middle. Germline V gives CDR1 DFQATT, CDR2 SNEGSKA (reference sequence). The CDR3 is 15 residues long. The CDR3 nucleotides are TGCAGTGCTAGAGATCGGGCAGGGATTGTTGGTACGCAGTATTTT. Translated: CSARDRAGIVGTQYF.

This clonotype was observed many times. The V and J genes are TRBV6-2 or TRBV6-3 and TRBJ1-5; the D is unclear. The CDR3 length is 12 residues. From germline, CDR1 is MNHEY and CDR2 SVGEGT. V was clipped by 6 bases and J by 1 base, with 4 bases between them. The CDR3 sequence is CASRTSNQPQHF. Written as DNA, the CDR3 is TGTGCCAGCAGGACCAGCAATCAGCCCCAGCATTTT.

The V call is TRBV18, the J call TRBJ2-7; D possibly matches TRBD1 or TRBD2 (5 bases each). V lost 0 bases, J lost 9 bases, and 15 bases lay in between. The germline V gene encodes CDR1 KGHSH and CDR2 LQKENI. The CDR3 is 14 amino acids. The CDR3 coding sequence is TGTGCCAGCTCACCACCCAGCCGGGGCCAAGGGCAGTACTTC. The encoded protein is CASSPPSRGQGQYF.

A few counts support this clonotype. Here the CDR3 reads CASSQDVPLAGVYNEQFF. The CDR3 DNA sequence: TGTGCCAGCAGCCAAGATGTCCCACTAGCGGGGGTCTACAATGAGCAGTTCTTC. V is TRBV3-1 and J is TRBJ2-1, with 11 bases identical to TRBD2. Germline V gene lookup returns CDR1 LGHDT and CDR2 YNNKEL (reference sequence). J gave up 3 bases and V 0 bases, and 7 bases lay outside the gene matches. The CDR3 has 18 residues.

This clonotype was counted only a few times. This chain uses TRBV10-3 with TRBJ1-1; TRBD1 is a possible D gene (6 bases). The CDR3 has 13 amino acids. Germline V gene sequence: CDR1 ENHRY, CDR2 SYGVKD. The ends were cut back, 8 bases at V and 7 bases at J, with 17 bases in the middle. DNA of the CDR3: TGTGCCATCCAAAGCAACAGGGCCCTTGAAGCTTTCTTT. Translated, it gives CAIQSNRALEAFF.

V gene TRBV12-3 or TRBV12-4 combines with J gene TRBJ2-3, with 11 bases aligning to TRBD1. CDR3 length: 14 amino acids. Trimming took 3 bases from V and 10 from J; bases not matched to a gene: 6. This CDR3 is CASSFGQGANPQYF. CDR3 sequence (DNA): TGTGCCAGCAGTTTTGGACAGGGGGCGAATCCGCAGTATTTT.

This clonotype was recorded many times. The rearrangement uses TRBV3-1 and TRBJ2-7, with TRBD2 matching over 7 bases. V lost 1 base and J lost 5; bases outside the gene matches: 5. Germline V CDR1 and CDR2: LGHDT, YNNKEL (reference sequence). The CDR3 totals 14 residues. The CDR3 DNA sequence: TGTGCCAGCAGCCAAGGCAGGCTAGCGGACGAGCAGTACTTC. Translated: CASSQGRLADEQYF.

This clonotype was observed at least ten times. This chain joins TRBV7-9 and TRBJ2-5, with TRBD2 matching 8 bases. This CDR3 spans 18 amino acids. The germline V gene encodes CDR1 SEHNR and CDR2 FQNEAQ (reference sequence). J lost 2 bases, V lost 2 bases, and 13 bases had no gene match. The CDR3 region is CASSLSLNPGRAQETQYF. DNA for the CDR3: TGTGCCAGCAGCTTAAGCTTAAACCCCGGGAGGGCACAAGAGACCCAGTACTTC.